The following is a T cell receptor (beta chain) sequence with its context. As processed by the authors: Using reference gene primer amplification, nucleated cell counts were estimated. Some clones are missing from TCRdb's copy, which holds only in-frame ones; the method was immunoSEQ multiplex PCR. V and J calls and clone size are as listed in that table; D and trimming were resolved from the DNA. The sample consists of about 180,000 clones, approximately 89% of them appearing once. The record originates from a study of blood T cell repertoires in COVID-19. Study-level background: The study drew acute and convalescent COVID-19 samples from the United States, Italy and Spain. The analysed material was cDNA or gDNA that came from T cells, B-cell-depleted T cells, or PBMCs.

Germline V lookup: CDR1 MDHEN, CDR2 SYDVKM. This CDR3 is 13 amino acids long. V was trimmed by 11 bases and J by 3 bases, leaving 16 bases between them. This sequence originates from a woman in her thirties with acute or convalescent COVID-19. Sequenced input: peripheral blood. The J gene is TRBJ1-1, the V gene TRBV28, with a possible D match to TRBD1 (5 bases). The CDR3 reads CASLRGSDTEAFF. The CDR3 nucleotides are TGTGCCTCTTTGCGGGGGAGCGACACTGAAGCTTTCTTT.